The clone carrying this T cell receptor beta chain occurred a few times. Its antigen is still unknown. The data were obtained in a study of T cell repertoires in cytomegalovirus infection. Study at large: Matching HLA type and CMV infection were both indicated by public TCR beta signatures. Study-wide results and limits: The ex vivo response was dominated by HLA-C-restricted CMV-specific TCR beta clonotypes. Totalled public TCR beta family frequency picked out people who carried CMV plus the relevant HLA.

TCRdb re-called the reads with MiXCR, one entry per CDR3 protein. The sample records some 300,000 distinct CDR3 sequences, roughly 15% being singletons. Sequenced: PBMCs. This receptor was obtained from a human donor in good health (CMV status not recorded). Some clones in this sample may be carry-over from other donors' samples.

In nucleotides, the CDR3 is TGTGCCACCACGAGGGGGTTGGAGACCCAGTACTTC. This gives the protein CATTRGLETQYF. This chain joins TRBV12-3 or TRBV12-4 and TRBJ2-5, with a possible D match to TRBD1 (6 bases). Trimming pared 10 bases from V and 5 bases from J, leaving 14 bases between. The CDR3 extends over 12 amino acids.